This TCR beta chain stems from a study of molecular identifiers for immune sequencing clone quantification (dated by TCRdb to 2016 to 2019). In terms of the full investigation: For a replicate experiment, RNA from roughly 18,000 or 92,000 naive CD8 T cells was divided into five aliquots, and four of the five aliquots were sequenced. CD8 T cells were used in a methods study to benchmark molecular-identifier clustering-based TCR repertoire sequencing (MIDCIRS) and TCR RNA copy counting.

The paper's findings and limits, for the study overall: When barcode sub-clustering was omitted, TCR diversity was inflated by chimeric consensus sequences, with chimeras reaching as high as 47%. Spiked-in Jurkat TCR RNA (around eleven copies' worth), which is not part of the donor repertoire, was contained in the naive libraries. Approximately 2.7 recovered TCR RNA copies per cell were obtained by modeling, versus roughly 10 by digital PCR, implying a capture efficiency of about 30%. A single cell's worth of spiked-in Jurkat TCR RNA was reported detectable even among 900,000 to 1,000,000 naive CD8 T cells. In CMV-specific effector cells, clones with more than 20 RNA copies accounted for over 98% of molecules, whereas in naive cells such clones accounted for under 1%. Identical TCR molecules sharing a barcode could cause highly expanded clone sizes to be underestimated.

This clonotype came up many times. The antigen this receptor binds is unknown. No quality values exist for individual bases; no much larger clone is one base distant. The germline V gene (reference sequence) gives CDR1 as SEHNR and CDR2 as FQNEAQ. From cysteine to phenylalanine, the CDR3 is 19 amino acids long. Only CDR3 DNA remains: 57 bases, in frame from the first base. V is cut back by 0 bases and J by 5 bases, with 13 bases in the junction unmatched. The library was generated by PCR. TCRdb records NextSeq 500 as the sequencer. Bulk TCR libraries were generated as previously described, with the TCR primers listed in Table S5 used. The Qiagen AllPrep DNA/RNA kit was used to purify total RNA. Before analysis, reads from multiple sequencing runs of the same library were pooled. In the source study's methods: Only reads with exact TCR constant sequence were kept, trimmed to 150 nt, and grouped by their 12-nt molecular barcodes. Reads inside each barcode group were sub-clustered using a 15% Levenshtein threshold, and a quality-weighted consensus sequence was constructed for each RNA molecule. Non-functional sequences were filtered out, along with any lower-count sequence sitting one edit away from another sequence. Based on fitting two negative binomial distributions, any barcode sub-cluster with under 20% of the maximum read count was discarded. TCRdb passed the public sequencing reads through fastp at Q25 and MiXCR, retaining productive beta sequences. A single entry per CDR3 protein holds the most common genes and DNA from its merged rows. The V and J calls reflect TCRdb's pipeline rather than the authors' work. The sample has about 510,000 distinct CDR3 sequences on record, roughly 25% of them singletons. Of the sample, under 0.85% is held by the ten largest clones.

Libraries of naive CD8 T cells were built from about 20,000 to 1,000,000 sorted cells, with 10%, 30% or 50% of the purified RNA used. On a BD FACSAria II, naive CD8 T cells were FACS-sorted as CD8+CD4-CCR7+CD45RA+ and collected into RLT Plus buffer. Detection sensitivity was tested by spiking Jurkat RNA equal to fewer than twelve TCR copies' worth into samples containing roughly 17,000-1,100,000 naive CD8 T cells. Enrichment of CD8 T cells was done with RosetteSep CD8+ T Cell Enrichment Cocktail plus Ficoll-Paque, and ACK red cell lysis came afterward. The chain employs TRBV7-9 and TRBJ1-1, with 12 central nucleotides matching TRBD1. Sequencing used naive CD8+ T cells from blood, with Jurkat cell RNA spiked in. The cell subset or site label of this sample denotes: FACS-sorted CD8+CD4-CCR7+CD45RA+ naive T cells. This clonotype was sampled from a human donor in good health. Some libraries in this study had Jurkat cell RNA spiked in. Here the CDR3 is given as CASSLATAKRDRGRTEAFF. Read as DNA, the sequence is TGTGCCAGCAGCTTAGCGACAGCAAAAAGGGACAGGGGGCGAACTGAAGCTTTCTTT. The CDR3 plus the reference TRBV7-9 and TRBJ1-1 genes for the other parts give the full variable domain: DTGVSQNPRHKITKRGQNVTFRCDPISEHNRLYWYRQTLGQGPEFLTYFQNEAQLEKSRLLSDRFSAERPKGSFSTLEIQRTEQGDSAMYLCASSLATAKRDRGRTEAFFGQGTRLTVV.